One T cell receptor (beta chain) is described in this entry. These data belong to a study of CD8 T cells in Susac syndrome. Random hexamers were used to reverse transcribe roughly 0.5 to 1 ug of RNA. Multiplex PCR with immunoSEQ amplified the TCR beta CDR3 across 54 Vbeta and 13 Jbeta. TCRdb independently ran MiXCR on the immunoSEQ multiplex PCR reads; one entry per CDR3 protein. The sample contains approximately 170,000 distinct CDR3 sequences, less than 95% of which appear only once. CDR1 and CDR2 (germline): LNHDA, SQIVND (reference sequence). The V gene lost 8 bases and the J gene lost 11 bases, with 24 bases spanning the gap. The CDR3 consists of 14 residues. Those who served as multiple sclerosis controls were treatment-naive patients with stable or active relapsing-remitting disease. Both CD4+ and CD8+ T cells were negatively isolated, and TEMRA cells underwent FACS enrichment.

The chain links TRBV19 to TRBJ1-1, with a possible D match to TRBD1 (5 bases). The sample consisted of CD4+ T cells from PBMCs. This receptor was obtained from a human donor with multiple sclerosis. The CDR3 region is CASEIPGQPRGAFF. The CDR3, as DNA: TGTGCCAGTGAAATCCCCGGACAACCCCGGGGCGCTTTCTTT.